This T cell receptor beta chain came from a study of blood T cell repertoires in COVID-19. On the study more broadly: Some COVID-19 samples were acute and others convalescent; all came from the United States, Italy and Spain.

V shed 3 bases and J 3 bases; nucleotides not matched to a gene: 7. The germline CDR1 and CDR2 sequences are SGHTS and YDEGEE. The CDR3 consists of 15 residues. In the original analysis: Amplification of reference gene primers provided the estimated nucleated cell counts. The protocol was immunoSEQ multiplex PCR, while the TCRdb copy is restricted to in-frame clones and leaves out a portion. The V and J calls and clone size were taken over from that table, and D and trimming were inferred from the DNA. The sample contains roughly 220,000 clones, more than 75% of which appear only once. The sequence was obtained from a man at least 80 years old with acute or convalescent COVID-19. The sequenced sample consisted of peripheral blood. V is TRBV5-8 and J is TRBJ2-7, with 9 nucleotides matching TRBD2. Here the CDR3 reads CASSSQTSGYYEQYF. DNA of the CDR3: TGTGCCAGCAGCTCCCAGACTAGCGGATACTACGAGCAGTACTTC. The variable domain in full, with the rest retrieved from reference TRBV5-8 and TRBJ2-7, is EAGVTQSPTHLIKTRGQQATLRCSPISGHTSVYWYQQALGLGLQFLLWYDEGEERNRGNFPPRFSGRQFPNYSSELNVNALELEDSALYLCASSSQTSGYYEQYFGPGTRLTVT.